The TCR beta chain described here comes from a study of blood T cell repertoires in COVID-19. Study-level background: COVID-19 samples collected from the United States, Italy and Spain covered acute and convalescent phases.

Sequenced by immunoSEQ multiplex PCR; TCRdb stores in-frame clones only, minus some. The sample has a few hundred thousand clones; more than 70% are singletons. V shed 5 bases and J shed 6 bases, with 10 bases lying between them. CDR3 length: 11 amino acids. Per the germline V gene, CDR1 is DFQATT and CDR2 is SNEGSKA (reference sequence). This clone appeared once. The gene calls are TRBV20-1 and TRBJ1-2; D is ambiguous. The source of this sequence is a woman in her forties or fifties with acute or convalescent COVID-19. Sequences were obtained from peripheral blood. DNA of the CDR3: TGCAGTGCTTCACTAGCGGATGGCTACACCTTC. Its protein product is CSASLADGYTF.